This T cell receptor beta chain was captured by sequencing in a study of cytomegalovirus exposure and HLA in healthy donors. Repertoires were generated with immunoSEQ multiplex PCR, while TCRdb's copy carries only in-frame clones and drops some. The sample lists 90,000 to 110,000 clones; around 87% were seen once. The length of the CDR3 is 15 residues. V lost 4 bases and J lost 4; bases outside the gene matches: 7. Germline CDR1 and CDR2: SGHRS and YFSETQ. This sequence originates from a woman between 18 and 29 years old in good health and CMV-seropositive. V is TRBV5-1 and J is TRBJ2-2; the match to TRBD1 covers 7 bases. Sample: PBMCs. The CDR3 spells CASSPGGTPTGELFF. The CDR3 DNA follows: TGCGCCAGCAGCCCAGGGGGAACACCCACCGGGGAGCTGTTTTTT.